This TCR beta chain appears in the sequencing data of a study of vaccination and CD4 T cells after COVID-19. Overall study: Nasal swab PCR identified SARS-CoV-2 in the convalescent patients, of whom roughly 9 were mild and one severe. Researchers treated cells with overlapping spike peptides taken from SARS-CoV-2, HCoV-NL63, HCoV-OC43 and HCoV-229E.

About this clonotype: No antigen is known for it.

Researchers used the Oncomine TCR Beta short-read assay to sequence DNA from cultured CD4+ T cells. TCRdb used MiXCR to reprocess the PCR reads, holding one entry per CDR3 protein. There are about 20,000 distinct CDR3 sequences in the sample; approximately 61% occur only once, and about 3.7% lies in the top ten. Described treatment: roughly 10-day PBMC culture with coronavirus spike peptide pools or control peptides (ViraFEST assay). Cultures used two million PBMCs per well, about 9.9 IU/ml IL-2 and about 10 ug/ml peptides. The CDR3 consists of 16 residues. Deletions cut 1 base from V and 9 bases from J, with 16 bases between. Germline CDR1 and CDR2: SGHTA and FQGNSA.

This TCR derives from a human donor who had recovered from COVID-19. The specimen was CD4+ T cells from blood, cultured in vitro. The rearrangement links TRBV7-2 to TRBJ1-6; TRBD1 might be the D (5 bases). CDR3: CASSLGLWQGRSPLHF. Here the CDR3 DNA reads TGTGCCAGCAGCTTAGGACTTTGGCAGGGCCGTTCACCCCTCCACTTT.